Listed here are 21 T cell receptor beta chains from one sample, sequenced in a study of cytomegalovirus exposure and HLA in healthy donors. In the PCR, 60 Vbeta and 13 Jbeta primers were used. Profiled with immunoSEQ multiplex PCR; TCRdb holds only in-frame clones, not every one. The table includes about 76,000 clones, 70% to 85% detected once. The sample comprised PBMCs. The receptor set was obtained from a man in his thirties or forties in good health and CMV-seronegative.

This chain links TRBV29-1 with TRBJ2-3; D is perhaps TRBD2 (6 bases). This CDR3 comprises 14 residues. From germline, CDR1 is SQVTM and CDR2 ANQGSEA. V lost 7 bases and J lost 2, with 16 bases in between. This chain's CDR3 is CSAGGRTYTDTQYF. The DNA of the CDR3 is TGCAGCGCCGGGGGACGGACCTACACAGATACGCAGTATTTT.

The V and J genes are TRBV6-6 and TRBJ2-5; 8 nucleotides match TRBD1. The trim removed 5 bases at V and 6 bases at J, leaving 11 bases unmatched. CDR3 length: 15 residues. The germline V gene has CDR1 MNHNY and CDR2 SVGAGI (reference sequence). This CDR3 reads CASSRETGVTKTQYF. CDR3 nucleotide sequence: TGTGCCAGCAGTAGAGAGACAGGGGTGACTAAGACCCAGTACTTC.

The genes are TRBV27 and TRBJ2-7; TRBD1 might be the D (6 bases). The CDR3 covers 14 residues. Trimming shortened V by 5 bases and J by 3 bases, and 14 bases separated the two germline ends. Per the germline V gene, CDR1 is MNHEY and CDR2 is SMNVEV (reference sequence). CDR3 sequence: CASSRVQGIYEQYF. The CDR3 DNA sequence: TGTGCCAGCAGTCGAGTACAGGGTATCTACGAGCAGTACTTC.

The chain couples TRBV18 to TRBJ1-5; maybe TRBD1 (5 bases). Germline CDR1 KGHSH, CDR2 LQKENI. Trimming removed 1 base at V and 4 bases at J, with 11 bases between. The CDR3 runs to 15 residues. The CDR3 here is CASSPRGSGNQPQHF. Here the CDR3 DNA reads TGTGCCAGCTCACCACGGGGGAGCGGGAATCAGCCCCAGCATTTT.

The DNA of the CDR3 is TGCGCCAGCAGCGCAGGACAGGGTCAGCCCCAGCATTTT. Protein sequence: CASSAGQGQPQHF. The rearrangement links TRBV5-1 to TRBJ1-5, with TRBD1 matching 8 bases. V was pared by 4 bases and J by 6 bases, with 3 bases of the junction left unmatched. The CDR3 sequence is 13 residues long. The germline V gene has CDR1 SGHRS and CDR2 YFSETQ. The variable domain in full, completed from reference TRBV5-1 and TRBJ1-5, reads KAGVTQTPRYLIKTRGQQVTLSCSPISGHRSVSWYQQTPGQGLQFLFEYFSETQRNKGNFPGRFSGRQFSNSRSEMNVSTLELGDSALYLCASSAGQGQPQHFGDGTRLSIL.

The rearrangement uses TRBV28 and TRBJ1-6, with D possibly TRBD1 on 5 matching bases. This CDR3 is built from 13 residues. V was clipped by 3 bases and J by 10 bases, with 10 bases between them. The germline V gene has CDR1 MDHEN and CDR2 SYDVKM. The CDR3 coding sequence is TGTGCCAGCAGTTTGCAGGGAGGCTCACCCCTCCACTTT. Its translation: CASSLQGGSPLHF.

This clone occurred a few times. This chain uses TRBV5-5 with TRBJ1-1, with D perhaps TRBD1 (6 bases). V lost 2 bases and J lost 11, with 10 bases in between. CDR1 and CDR2 from the germline V gene are SGHKS and YYEKEE (reference sequence). The CDR3 has 11 amino acids. The CDR3 DNA is TGTGCCAGCAGCTTTCAGGGGATGGCTTTCTTT. Encoded protein: CASSFQGMAFF.

V is TRBV6-1 and J is TRBJ1-5; 11 bases map to TRBD1. Germline V CDR1 and CDR2: MNHNS, SASEGT. This CDR3 is built from 15 residues. The V and J ends lost 7 bases and 6 bases, in that order; junction bases with no gene match: 8. In DNA form, the CDR3 reads TGTGCCAGCAATTCCGGGACAGGGGGGACTCAGCCCCAGCATTTT. Translated: CASNSGTGGTQPQHF.

The chain carries TRBV7-8 and TRBJ2-7; 7 positions agree with TRBD1. The germline CDR1 and CDR2 sequences are SGHVS and FQNEAQ. V was pared by 1 base and J by 2 bases, with 5 bases of the junction left unmatched. The CDR3 runs to 15 residues. For the CDR3, the DNA is TGTGCCAGCAGCTTAGGACAGGGCCCAACCTACGAGCAGTACTTC. Amino acid sequence: CASSLGQGPTYEQYF. Based on the CDR3 plus reference TRBV7-8 and TRBJ2-7, the full variable domain is GAGVSQSPRYKVAKRGQDVALRCDPISGHVSLFWYQQALGQGPEFLTYFQNEAQLDKSGLPSDRFFAERPEGSVSTLKIQRTQQEDSAVYLCASSLGQGPTYEQYFGPGTRLTVT.

The CDR3 loop is CSVGGQGARYEQFF. Here the CDR3 DNA reads TGCAGCGTTGGGGGACAGGGGGCGCGGTATGAGCAGTTCTTC. The J gene is TRBJ2-1, the V gene TRBV29-1; 12 bases align to TRBD1. The CDR3 contains 14 residues. V was clipped by 4 bases and J by 8 bases; unmatched bases: 6. Germline CDR1 reads SQVTM; CDR2 reads ANQGSEA.

V gene TRBV5-1 combines with J gene TRBJ2-1; maybe TRBD1 (6 bases). This CDR3 comprises 17 residues. Deletions cut 6 bases from V and 3 bases from J, with 22 bases between. Germline CDR1 SGHRS, CDR2 YFSETQ. CDR3: CASKSPSTGSGYNEQFF. CDR3 coding DNA: TGCGCCAGCAAATCCCCATCTACAGGGTCTGGCTACAATGAGCAGTTCTTC.

The V call is TRBV18, the J call TRBJ1-5; D unclear. The germline CDR1 and CDR2 sequences are KGHSH and LQKENI. This CDR3 is built from 14 residues. V lost 5 bases to trimming and J lost 5 bases, with 13 bases between them. The chain's CDR3 is CASSERAADQPQHF. The DNA for the CDR3 is TGTGCCAGCTCAGAACGGGCAGCGGATCAGCCCCAGCATTTT.

Worth noting for this clone: A junction boundary mismatches the germline segment, possibly from a read error. This rearrangement joins TRBV6-6 to TRBJ1-1, with D tentatively TRBD1 (5 bases). The germline gives CDR1 MNHNY, CDR2 SVGAGI (reference sequence). The CDR3 extends over 16 amino acids. The CDR3 is CARSYGRGVGNTEAFF. The CDR3 coding sequence is TGTGCCCGCAGTTACGGGCGGGGGGTAGGGAACACTGAAGCTTTCTTT.

This clone was observed once. This chain uses TRBV18 with TRBJ1-4; TRBD1 matches at 7 bases. V was clipped by 3 bases and J by 6 bases; unmatched bases: 7. There are 15 residues in the CDR3. CDR1 and CDR2 from the germline V gene are KGHSH and LQKENI. The CDR3 DNA sequence: TGTGCCAGCTCACCCGCGGGACAGATGCATGAAAAACTGTTTTTT. Its translation: CASSPAGQMHEKLFF.

The J gene is TRBJ1-4, the V gene TRBV6-5; the D is unclear. There are 16 residues in the CDR3. Trimming took off 0 bases at V and 6 bases at J, with 14 bases between the two ends. CDR1 and CDR2 (germline): MNHEY, SVGAGI. CDR3 bases: TGTGCCAGCAGTTACTCGTCCGGGGTGGCGGATGAAAAACTGTTTTTT. It is translated as CASSYSSGVADEKLFF.

J is TRBJ1-2 and V is TRBV29-1, with no clear D. Germline V gives CDR1 SQVTM, CDR2 ANQGSEA. This CDR3 contains 11 residues. V lost 5 bases and J 1 base, leaving 5 bases between the germline ends. CDR3 in amino acids: CSVPSNYGYTF. The CDR3 bases are TGCAGCGTTCCCAGTAACTATGGCTACACCTTC.

The V and J genes are TRBV7-2 and TRBJ2-5; possibly TRBD2 for D (5 bases). With 2 bases removed from V and 5 bases from J, the gap between germline ends came to 15 bases. Germline CDR1 is SGHTA and CDR2 is FQGNSA. The CDR3 runs to 15 residues. The CDR3 sequence is CASSLTRGSRETQYF. CDR3 in DNA: TGTGCCAGCAGCTTAACTCGGGGATCGAGGGAGACCCAGTACTTC.

The CDR3 DNA is TGTGCCACCAGCAGAGAAAGCGGGACAGGGGCCTCCTACGAGCAGTACTTC. Residues: CATSRESGTGASYEQYF. This sequence joins TRBV15 and TRBJ2-5, with TRBD1 identical over 10 bases. The DNA end is a closer match to TRBJ2-7, so the J assignment may be wrong. In germline, CDR1 is LNHNV, CDR2 YYDKDF (reference sequence). The CDR3 is made up of 17 amino acids.

The DNA of the CDR3 is TGTGCCAGCAGACCAACAGGGACCCCTGAAGCTTTCTTT. Translation gives CASRPTGTPEAFF. This chain uses TRBV28 with TRBJ1-1; TRBD1 might be the D (6 bases). The CDR3 has 13 residues. Trimming removed 6 bases at V and 6 bases at J, with 14 bases between. Germline V gene lookup returns CDR1 MDHEN and CDR2 SYDVKM.

The chain joins TRBV12-5 to TRBJ1-6; D remains ambiguous. This CDR3 contains 13 residues. Germline CDR1 LGHNT, CDR2 FRNRAP. Trimming took off 4 bases at V and 7 bases at J, with 8 bases between the two ends. CDR3 nucleotides: TGTGCTAGTGGTTCCCTCGGGAATTCACCCCTCCACTTT. It yields the protein CASGSLGNSPLHF.

This clone showed up just a few times. The chain is built from TRBV5-1 and TRBJ1-4, with 9 nucleotides matching TRBD1. V was clipped by 4 bases and J by 0 bases; unmatched bases: 7. The CDR3 sequence is 17 residues long. The germline V gene encodes CDR1 SGHRS and CDR2 YFSETQ. The CDR3 region has the DNA TGCGCCAGCAGCCCAAGACAGGGGGGTTCAACTAATGAAAAACTGTTTTTT. This sequence encodes CASSPRQGGSTNEKLFF.